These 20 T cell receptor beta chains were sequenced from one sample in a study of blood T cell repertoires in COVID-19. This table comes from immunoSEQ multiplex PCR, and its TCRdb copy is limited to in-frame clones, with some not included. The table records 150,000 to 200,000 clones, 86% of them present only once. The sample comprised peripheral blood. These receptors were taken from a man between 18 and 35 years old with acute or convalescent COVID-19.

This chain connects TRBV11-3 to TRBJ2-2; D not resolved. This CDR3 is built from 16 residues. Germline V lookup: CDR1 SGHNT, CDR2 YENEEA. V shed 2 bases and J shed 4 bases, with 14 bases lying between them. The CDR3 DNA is TGTGCCAGCAGCTTATATAGCTCCCGCGGCACCGGGGAGCTGTTTTTT. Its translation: CASSLYSSRGTGELFF.

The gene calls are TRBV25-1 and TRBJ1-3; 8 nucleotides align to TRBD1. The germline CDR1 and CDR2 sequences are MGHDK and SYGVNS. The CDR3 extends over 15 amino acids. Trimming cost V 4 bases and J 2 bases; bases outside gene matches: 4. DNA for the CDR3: TGTGCCAGCAGTGGGAGACAGGGGACTGGAAACACCATATATTTT. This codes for CASSGRQGTGNTIYF. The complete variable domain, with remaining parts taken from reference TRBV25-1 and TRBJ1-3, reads EADIYQTPRYLVIGTGKKITLECSQTMGHDKMYWYQQDPGMELHLIHYSYGVNSTEKGDLSSESTVSRIRTEHFPLTLESARPSHTSQYLCASSGRQGTGNTIYFGEGSWLTVV.

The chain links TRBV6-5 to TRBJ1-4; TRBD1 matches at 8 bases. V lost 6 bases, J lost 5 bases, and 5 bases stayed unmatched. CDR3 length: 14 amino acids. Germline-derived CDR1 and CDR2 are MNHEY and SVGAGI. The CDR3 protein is CASSRTGKNEKLFF. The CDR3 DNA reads TGTGCCAGCAGCAGGACAGGGAAGAATGAAAAACTGTTTTTT.

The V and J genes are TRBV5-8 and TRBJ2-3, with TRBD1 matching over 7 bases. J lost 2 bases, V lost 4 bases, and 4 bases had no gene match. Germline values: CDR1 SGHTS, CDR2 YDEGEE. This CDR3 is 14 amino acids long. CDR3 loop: CASSTGQATDTQYF. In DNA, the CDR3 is TGTGCCAGCAGCACCGGACAGGCCACAGATACGCAGTATTTT.

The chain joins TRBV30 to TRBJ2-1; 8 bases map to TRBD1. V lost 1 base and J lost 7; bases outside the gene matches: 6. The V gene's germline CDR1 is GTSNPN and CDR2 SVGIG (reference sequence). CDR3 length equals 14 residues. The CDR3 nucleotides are TGTGCCTGGAGTGGACAGGGGCTTTCGAATGAGCAGTTCTTC. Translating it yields CAWSGQGLSNEQFF.

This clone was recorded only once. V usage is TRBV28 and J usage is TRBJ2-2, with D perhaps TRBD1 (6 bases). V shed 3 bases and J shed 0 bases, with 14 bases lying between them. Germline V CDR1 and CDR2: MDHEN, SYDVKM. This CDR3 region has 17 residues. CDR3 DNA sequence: TGTGCCAGCAGTTTTGTAAGGGGGTTTTCGAACACCGGGGAGCTGTTTTTT. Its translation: CASSFVRGFSNTGELFF.

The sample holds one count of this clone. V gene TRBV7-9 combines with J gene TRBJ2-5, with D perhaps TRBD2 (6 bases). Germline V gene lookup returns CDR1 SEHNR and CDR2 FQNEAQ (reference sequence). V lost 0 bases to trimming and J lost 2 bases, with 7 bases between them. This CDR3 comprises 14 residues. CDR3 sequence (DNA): TGTGCCAGCAGCTTAGCGGAGGGGCAAGAGACCCAGTACTTC. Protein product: CASSLAEGQETQYF.

The CDR3 sequence: CAISGSSGNTIYF. CDR3 sequence (DNA): TGTGCCATCAGTGGGAGCTCTGGAAACACCATATATTTT. The J gene is TRBJ1-3, the V gene TRBV10-3; D is unresolved. Trimming left V 4 bases short and J 0 bases short, with 4 bases between. There are 13 residues in the CDR3. The germline gives CDR1 ENHRY, CDR2 SYGVKD.

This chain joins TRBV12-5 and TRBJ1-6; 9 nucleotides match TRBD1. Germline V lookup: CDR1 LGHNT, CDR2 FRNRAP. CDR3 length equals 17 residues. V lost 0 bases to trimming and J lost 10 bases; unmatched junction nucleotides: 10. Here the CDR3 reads CASGLVLGRDRVSPLHF. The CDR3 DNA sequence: TGTGCTAGTGGTTTGGTACTTGGGAGGGACAGGGTGTCACCCCTCCACTTT.

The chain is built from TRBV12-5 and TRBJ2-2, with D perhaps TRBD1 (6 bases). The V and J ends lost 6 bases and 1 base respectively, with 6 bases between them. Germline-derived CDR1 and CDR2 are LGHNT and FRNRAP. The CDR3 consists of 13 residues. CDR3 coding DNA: TGTGCTAGTGGACAGGGGAACACCGGGGAGCTGTTTTTT. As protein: CASGQGNTGELFF.

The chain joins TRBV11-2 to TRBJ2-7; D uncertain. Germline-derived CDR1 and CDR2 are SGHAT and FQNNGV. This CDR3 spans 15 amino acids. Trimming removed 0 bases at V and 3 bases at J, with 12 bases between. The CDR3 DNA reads TGTGCCAGCAGCTTAGATGGTCACGGTTACTACGAGCAGTACTTC. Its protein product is CASSLDGHGYYEQYF.

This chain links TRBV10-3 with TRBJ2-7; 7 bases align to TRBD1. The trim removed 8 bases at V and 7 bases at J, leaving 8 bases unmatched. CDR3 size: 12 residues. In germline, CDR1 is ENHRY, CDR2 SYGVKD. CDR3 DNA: TGTGCCATCTCCGGGGACAGTCTGGAGCAGTACTTC. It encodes CAISGDSLEQYF.

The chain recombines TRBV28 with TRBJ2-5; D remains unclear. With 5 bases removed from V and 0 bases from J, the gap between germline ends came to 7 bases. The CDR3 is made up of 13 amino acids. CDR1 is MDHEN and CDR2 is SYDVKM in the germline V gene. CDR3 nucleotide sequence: TGTGCCAGCAGTGACACGTACCAAGAGACCCAGTACTTC. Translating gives CASSDTYQETQYF. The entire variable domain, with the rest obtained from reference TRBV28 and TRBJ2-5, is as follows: DVKVTQSSRYLVKRTGEKVFLECVQDMDHENMFWYRQDPGLGLRLIYFSYDVKMKEKGDIPEGYSVSREKKERFSLILESASTNQTSMYLCASSDTYQETQYFGPGTRLLVL.

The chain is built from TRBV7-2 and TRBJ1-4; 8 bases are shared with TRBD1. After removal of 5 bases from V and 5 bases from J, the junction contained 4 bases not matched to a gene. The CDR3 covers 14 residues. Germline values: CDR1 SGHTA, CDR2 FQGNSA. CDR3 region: CASSDRGPNEKLFF. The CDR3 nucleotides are TGTGCCAGCAGCGACAGGGGCCCAAATGAAAAACTGTTTTTT.

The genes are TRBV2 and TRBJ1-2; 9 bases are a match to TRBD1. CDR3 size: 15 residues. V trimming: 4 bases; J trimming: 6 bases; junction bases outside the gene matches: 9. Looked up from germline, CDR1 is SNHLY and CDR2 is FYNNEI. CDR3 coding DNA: TGTGCCAGCAGTGTTCCGGGACAGGGAGGGGATGGCTACACCTTC. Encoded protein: CASSVPGQGGDGYTF.

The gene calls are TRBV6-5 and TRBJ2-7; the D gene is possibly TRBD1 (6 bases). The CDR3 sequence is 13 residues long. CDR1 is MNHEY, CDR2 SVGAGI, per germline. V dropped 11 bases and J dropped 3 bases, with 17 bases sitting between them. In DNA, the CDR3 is TGTGCCGGTCTCCGGGACACCGTCTACGAGCAGTACTTC. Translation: CAGLRDTVYEQYF.

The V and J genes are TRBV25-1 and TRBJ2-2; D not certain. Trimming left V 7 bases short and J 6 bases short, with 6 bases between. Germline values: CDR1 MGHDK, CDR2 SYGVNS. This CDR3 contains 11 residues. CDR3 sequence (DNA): TGTGCCAGCACTCTCGCCGGGGAGCTGTTTTTT. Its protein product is CASTLAGELFF. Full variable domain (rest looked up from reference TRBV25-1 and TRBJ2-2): EADIYQTPRYLVIGTGKKITLECSQTMGHDKMYWYQQDPGMELHLIHYSYGVNSTEKGDLSSESTVSRIRTEHFPLTLESARPSHTSQYLCASTLAGELFFGEGSRLTVL.

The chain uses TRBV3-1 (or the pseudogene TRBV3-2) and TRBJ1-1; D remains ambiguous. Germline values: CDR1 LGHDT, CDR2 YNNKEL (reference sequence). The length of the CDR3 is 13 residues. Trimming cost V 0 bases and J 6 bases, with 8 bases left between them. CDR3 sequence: CASSQDYNAEAFF. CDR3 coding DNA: TGTGCCAGCAGCCAAGATTACAATGCTGAAGCTTTCTTT.

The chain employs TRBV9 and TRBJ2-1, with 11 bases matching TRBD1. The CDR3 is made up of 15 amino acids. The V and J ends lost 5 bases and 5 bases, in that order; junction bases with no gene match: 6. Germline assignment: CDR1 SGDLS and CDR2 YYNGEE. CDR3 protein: CASSRDRGGNNEQFF. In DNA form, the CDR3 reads TGTGCCAGCAGTCGGGACAGGGGGGGTAACAATGAGCAGTTCTTC.

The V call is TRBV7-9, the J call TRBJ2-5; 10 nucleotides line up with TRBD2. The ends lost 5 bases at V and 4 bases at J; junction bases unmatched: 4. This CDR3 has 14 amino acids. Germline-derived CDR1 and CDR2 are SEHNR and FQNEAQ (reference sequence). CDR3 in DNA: TGTGCCAGCAGCAGAGCGGGGGGGCTAGAGACCCAGTACTTC. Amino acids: CASSRAGGLETQYF.